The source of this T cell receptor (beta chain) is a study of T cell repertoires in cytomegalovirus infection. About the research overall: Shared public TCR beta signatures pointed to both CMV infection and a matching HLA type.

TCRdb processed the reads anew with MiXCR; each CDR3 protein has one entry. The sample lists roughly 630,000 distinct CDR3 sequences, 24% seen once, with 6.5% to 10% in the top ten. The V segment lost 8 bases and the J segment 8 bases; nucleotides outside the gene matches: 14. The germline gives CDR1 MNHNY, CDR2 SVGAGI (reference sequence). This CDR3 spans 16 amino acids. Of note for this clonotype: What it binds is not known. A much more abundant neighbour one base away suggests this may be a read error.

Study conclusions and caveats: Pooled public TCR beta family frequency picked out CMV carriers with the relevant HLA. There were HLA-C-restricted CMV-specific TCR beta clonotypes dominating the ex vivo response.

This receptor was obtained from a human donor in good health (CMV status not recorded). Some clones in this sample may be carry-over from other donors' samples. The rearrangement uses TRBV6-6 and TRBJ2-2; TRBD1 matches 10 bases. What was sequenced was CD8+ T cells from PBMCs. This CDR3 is CASHINDRGLRGELFF. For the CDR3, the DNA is TGTGCCAGCCATATAAACGACAGGGGGCTTCGTGGGGAGCTGTTTTTT.